This T cell receptor (beta chain) was profiled in a study of OX40 agonist ivuxolimab in advanced cancers. Study summary: Patients received ivuxolimab, an agonistic anti-OX40 (CD134) antibody. Approximately 40% of patients had received prior checkpoint inhibitor therapy.

Details on this clone: Its antigen is as yet unknown.

Data came from immunoSEQ multiplex PCR; TCRdb stores just in-frame clones and leaves some out. Counted here are tens of thousands of clones, about 89% occurring once; the ten biggest clones make up around 11%. General observations from the study: Circulating CD4+ and CD8+ T cells showed clonal expansion by week 6 at 0.1 to 3.0 mg/kg.

The length of the CDR3 is 14 residues. Germline-derived CDR1 and CDR2 are SGDLS and YYNGEE. Trimming pared 3 bases from V and 10 bases from J, leaving 14 bases between. This clonotype originated in an adult with an advanced solid tumor such as melanoma, head and neck, liver or kidney cancer. This chain connects TRBV9 to TRBJ1-6; tentatively, D is TRBD1 (6 bases). The input for sequencing was CD4+ or CD8+ T cells sorted from blood, taken in a trial of the OX40 agonist ivuxolimab. DNA for the CDR3: TGTGCCAGCAGCGCCCATACAGGGCGATCACCCCTCCACTTT. Protein product: CASSAHTGRSPLHF.